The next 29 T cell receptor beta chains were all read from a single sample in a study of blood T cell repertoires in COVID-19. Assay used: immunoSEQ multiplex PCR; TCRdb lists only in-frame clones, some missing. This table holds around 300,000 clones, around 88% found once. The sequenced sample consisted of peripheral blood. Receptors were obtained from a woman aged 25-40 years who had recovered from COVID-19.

The CDR3 region has the DNA TGCGCCAGCAGTCGGGACTTGAACACTGAAGCTTTCTTT. It yields the protein CASSRDLNTEAFF. The chain is built from TRBV4-3 and TRBJ1-1, with D perhaps matching TRBD1 (5 bases). This CDR3 spans 13 amino acids. Germline lookup yields CDR1 LGHNA and CDR2 YSLEER. The V end was cut by 6 bases, the J end by 0 bases, with 8 bases between.

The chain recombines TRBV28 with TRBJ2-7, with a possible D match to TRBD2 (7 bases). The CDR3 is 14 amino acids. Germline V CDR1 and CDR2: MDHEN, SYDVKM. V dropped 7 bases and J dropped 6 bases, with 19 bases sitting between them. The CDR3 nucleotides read TGTGCCAGCACTCAAGGGGGGGAATGGTTCGAGCAGTACTTC. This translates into CASTQGGEWFEQYF. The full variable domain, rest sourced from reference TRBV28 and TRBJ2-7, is DVKVTQSSRYLVKRTGEKVFLECVQDMDHENMFWYRQDPGLGLRLIYFSYDVKMKEKGDIPEGYSVSREKKERFSLILESASTNQTSMYLCASTQGGEWFEQYFGPGTRLTVT.

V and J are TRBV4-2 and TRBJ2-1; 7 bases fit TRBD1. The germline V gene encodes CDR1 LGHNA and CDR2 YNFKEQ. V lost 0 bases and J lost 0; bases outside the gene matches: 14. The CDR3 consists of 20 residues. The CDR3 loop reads CASSQDPTGIGPLSYNEQFF. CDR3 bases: TGTGCCAGCAGCCAAGATCCGACAGGGATAGGGCCCCTCTCCTACAATGAGCAGTTCTTC.

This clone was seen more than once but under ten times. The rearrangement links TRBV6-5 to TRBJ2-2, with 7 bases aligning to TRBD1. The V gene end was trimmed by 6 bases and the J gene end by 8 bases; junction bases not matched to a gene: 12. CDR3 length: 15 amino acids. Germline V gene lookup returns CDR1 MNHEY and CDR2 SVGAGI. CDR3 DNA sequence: TGTGCCAGCAGCATCACCACAGGGGTGTCGGGGGAGCTGTTTTTT. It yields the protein CASSITTGVSGELFF.

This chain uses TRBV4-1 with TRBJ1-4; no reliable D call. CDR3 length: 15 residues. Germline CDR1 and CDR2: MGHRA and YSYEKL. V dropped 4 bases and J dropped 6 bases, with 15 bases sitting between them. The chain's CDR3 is CASSLRGEMYEKLFF. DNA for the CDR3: TGCGCCAGCAGCCTTCGGGGAGAGATGTATGAAAAACTGTTTTTT.

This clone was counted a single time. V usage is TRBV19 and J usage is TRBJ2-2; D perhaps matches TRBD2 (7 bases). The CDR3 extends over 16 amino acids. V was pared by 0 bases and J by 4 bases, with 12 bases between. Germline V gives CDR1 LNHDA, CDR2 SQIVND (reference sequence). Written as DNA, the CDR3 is TGTGCCAGTAGTATAGAAGGGAGGGGGATCACCGGGGAGCTGTTTTTT. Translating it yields CASSIEGRGITGELFF.

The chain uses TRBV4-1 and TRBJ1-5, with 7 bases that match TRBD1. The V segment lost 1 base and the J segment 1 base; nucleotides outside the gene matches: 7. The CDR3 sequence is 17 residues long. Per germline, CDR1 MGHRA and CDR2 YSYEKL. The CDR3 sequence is CASSQVQGGRSNQPQHF. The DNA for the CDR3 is TGCGCCAGCAGCCAAGTTCAGGGGGGAAGGAGCAATCAGCCCCAGCATTTT.

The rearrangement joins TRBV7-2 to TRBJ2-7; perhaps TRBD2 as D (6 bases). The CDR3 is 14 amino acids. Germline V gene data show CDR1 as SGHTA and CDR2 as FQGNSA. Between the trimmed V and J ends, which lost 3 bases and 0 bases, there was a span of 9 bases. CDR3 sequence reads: CASSFRGDSYEQYF. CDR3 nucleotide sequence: TGTGCCAGCAGCTTCCGCGGGGACTCCTACGAGCAGTACTTC.

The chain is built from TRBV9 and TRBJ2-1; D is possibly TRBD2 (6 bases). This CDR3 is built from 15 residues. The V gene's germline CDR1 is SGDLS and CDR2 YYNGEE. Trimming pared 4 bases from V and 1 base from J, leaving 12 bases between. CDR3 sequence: CASSSREKSYNEQFF. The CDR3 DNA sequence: TGTGCCAGCAGCTCACGGGAGAAGTCCTACAATGAGCAGTTCTTC.

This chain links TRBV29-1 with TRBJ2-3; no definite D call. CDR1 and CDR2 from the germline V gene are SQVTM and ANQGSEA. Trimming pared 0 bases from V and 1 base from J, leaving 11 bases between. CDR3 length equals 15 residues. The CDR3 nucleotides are TGCAGCGTTGAAGATCCGCTCAGTGGCACAGATACGCAGTATTTT. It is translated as CSVEDPLSGTDTQYF.

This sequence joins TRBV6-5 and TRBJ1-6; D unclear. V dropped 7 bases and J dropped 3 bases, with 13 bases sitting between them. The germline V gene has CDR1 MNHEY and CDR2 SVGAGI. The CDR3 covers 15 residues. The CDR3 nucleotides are TGTGCCAGCACCTTTGGCCTTAACTATAATTCACCCCTCCACTTT. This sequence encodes CASTFGLNYNSPLHF.

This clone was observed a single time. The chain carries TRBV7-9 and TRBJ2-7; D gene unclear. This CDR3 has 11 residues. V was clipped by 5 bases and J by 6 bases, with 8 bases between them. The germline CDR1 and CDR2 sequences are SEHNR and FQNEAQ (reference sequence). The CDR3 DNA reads TGTGCCAGCAGCCGTGCGGCCGAGCAGTACTTC. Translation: CASSRAAEQYF.

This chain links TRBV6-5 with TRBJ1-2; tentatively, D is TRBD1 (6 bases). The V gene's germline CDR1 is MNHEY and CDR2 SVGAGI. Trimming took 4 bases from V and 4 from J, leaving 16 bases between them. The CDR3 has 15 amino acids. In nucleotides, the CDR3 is TGTGCCAGCAGTTCCTCCAGGGGCGAAGTCTATGGCTACACCTTC. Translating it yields CASSSSRGEVYGYTF.

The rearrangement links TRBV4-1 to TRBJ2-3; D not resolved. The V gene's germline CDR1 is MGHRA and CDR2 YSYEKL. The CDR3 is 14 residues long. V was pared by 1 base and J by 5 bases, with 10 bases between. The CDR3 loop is CASSQVLGRDTQYF. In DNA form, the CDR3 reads TGCGCCAGCAGCCAAGTACTGGGCAGAGATACGCAGTATTTT.

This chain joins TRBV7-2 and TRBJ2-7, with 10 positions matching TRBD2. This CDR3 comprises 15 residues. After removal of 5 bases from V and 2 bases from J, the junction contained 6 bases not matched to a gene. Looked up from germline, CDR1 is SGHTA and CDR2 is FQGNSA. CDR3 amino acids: CASSPGTSETYEQYF. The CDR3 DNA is TGTGCCAGCAGCCCCGGGACTAGCGAAACCTACGAGCAGTACTTC.

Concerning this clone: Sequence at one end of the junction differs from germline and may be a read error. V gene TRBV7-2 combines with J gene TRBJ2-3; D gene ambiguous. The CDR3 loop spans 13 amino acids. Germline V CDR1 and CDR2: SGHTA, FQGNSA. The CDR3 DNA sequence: TGTGCCAGCAGCCCCGTTCGCACCGGGTCCCGGGATTTT. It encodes CASSPVRTGSRDF.

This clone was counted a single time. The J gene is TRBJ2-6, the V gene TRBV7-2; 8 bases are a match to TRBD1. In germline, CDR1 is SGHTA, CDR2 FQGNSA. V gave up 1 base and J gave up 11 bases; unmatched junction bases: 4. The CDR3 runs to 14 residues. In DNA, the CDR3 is TGTGCCAGCAGCTTAGGGCCAGGGGGCGACGTCCTGACTTTC. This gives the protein CASSLGPGGDVLTF.

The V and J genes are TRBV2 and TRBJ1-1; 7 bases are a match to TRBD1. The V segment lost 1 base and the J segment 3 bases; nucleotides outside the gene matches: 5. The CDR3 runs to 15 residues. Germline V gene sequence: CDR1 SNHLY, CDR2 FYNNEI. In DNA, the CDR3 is TGTGCCAGCAGTGAAGATACAGGGGTGGACACTGAAGCTTTCTTT. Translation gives CASSEDTGVDTEAFF.

In nucleotides, the CDR3 is TGTGCCAGCAGCCAAGGAGGGTTCCTATATAATTCACCCCTCCACTTT. The encoded protein is CASSQGGFLYNSPLHF. This chain joins TRBV14 and TRBJ1-6; D is unresolved. The CDR3 covers 16 residues. Germline CDR1 is SGHDN and CDR2 is FVKESK. V lost 1 base, J lost 4 bases, and 11 bases lay in between.

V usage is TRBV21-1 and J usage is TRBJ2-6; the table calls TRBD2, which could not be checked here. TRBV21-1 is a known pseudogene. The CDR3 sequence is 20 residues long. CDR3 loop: CATKEGLGQAWPTGANVLTF. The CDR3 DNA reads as TGTGCCACCAAGGAGGGTTTAGGGCAAGCTTGGCCTACTGGGGCCAACGTCCTGACTTTC.

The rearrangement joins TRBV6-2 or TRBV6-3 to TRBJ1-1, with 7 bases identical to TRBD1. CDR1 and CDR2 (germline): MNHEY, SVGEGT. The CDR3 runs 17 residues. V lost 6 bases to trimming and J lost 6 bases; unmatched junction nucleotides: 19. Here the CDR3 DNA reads TGTGCCAGCAGCCCTGACCTAGACAGGGTTATTGTTGCTGAAGCTTTCTTT. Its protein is CASSPDLDRVIVAEAFF.

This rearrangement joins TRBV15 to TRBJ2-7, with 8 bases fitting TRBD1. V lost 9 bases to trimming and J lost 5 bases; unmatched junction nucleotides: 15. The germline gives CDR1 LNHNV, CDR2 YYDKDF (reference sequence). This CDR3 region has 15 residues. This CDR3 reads CATNYTGTGNHEQYF. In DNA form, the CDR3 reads TGTGCCACTAACTACACCGGGACAGGTAATCACGAGCAGTACTTC. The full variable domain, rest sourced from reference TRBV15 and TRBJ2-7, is DAMVIQNPRYQVTQFGKPVTLSCSQTLNHNVMYWYQQKSSQAPKLLFHYYDKDFNNEADTPDNFQSRRPNTSFCFLDIRSPGLGDTAMYLCATNYTGTGNHEQYFGPGTRLTVT.

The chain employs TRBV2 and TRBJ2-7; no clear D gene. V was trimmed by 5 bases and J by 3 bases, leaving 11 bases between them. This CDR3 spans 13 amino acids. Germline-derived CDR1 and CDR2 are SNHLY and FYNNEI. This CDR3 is CASSYVAHYEQYF. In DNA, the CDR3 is TGTGCCAGCAGTTACGTGGCCCACTACGAGCAGTACTTC.

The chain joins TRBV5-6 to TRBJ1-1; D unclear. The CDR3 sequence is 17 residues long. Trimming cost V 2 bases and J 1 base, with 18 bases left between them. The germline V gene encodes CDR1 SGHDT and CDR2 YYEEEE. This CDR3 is CASSFLSGFRRNTEAFF. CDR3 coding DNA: TGTGCCAGCAGCTTTCTGTCGGGGTTTAGGCGGAACACTGAAGCTTTCTTT.

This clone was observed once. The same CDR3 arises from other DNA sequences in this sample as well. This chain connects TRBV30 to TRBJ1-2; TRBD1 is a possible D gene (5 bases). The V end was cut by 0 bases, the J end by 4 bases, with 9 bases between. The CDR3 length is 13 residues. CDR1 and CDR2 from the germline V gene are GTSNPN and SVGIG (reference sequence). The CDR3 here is CAWSVTGGYGYTF. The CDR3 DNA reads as TGTGCCTGGAGTGTAACCGGGGGCTATGGCTACACCTTC.

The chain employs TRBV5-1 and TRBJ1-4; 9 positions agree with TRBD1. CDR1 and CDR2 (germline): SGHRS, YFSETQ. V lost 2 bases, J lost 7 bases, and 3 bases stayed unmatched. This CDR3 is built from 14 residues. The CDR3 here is CASSFTGGSEKLFF. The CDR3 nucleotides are TGCGCCAGCAGCTTCACAGGGGGCAGTGAAAAACTGTTTTTT. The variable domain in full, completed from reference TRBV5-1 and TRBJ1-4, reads KAGVTQTPRYLIKTRGQQVTLSCSPISGHRSVSWYQQTPGQGLQFLFEYFSETQRNKGNFPGRFSGRQFSNSRSEMNVSTLELGDSALYLCASSFTGGSEKLFFGSGTQLSVL.

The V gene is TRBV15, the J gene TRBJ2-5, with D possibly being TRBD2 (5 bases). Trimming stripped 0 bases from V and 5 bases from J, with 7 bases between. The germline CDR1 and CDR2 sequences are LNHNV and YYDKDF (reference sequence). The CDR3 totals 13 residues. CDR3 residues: CATSRDSGETQYF. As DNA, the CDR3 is TGTGCCACCAGCAGAGATTCGGGGGAGACCCAGTACTTC.

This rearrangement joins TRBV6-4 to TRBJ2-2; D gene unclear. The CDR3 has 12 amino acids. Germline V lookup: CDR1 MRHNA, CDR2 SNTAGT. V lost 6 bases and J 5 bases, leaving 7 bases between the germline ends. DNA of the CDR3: TGTGCCAGCAGCCGCGGTACCGGGGAGCTGTTTTTT. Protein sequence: CASSRGTGELFF.

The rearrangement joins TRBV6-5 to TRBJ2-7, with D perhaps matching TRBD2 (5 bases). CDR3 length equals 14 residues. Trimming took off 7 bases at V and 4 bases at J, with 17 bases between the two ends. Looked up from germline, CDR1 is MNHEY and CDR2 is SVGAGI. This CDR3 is CASNPSGSAYEQYF. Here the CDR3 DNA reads TGTGCCAGCAATCCGTCGGGGTCCGCATACGAGCAGTACTTC.